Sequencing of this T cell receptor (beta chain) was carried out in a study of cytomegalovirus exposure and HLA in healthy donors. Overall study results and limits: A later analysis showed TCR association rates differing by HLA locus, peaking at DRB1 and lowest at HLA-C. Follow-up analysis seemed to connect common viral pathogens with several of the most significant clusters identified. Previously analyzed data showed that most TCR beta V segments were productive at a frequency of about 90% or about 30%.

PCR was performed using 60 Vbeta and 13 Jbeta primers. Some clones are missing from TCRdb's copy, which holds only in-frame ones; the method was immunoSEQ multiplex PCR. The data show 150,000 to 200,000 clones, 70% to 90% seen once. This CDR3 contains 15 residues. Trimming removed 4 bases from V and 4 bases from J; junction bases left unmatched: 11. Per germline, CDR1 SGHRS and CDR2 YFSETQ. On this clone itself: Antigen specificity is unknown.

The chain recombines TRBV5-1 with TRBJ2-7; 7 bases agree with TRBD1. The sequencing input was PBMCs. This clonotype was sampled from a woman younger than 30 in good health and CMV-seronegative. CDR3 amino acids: CASSILGTDQYEQYF. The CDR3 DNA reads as TGCGCCAGCAGCATCCTCGGGACAGACCAATACGAGCAGTACTTC.